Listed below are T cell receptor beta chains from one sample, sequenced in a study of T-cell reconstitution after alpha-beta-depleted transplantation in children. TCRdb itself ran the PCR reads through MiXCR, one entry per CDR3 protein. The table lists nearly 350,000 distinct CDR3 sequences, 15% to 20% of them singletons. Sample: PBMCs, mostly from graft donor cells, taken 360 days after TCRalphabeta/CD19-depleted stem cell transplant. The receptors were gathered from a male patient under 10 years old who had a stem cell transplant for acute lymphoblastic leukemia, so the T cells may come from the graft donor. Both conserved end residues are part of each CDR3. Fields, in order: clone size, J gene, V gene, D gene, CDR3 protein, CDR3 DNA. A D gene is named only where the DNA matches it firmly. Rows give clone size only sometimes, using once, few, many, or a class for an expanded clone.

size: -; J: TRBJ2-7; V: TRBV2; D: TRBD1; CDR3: CASRGQYEQYF; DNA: TGTGCCAGCAGGGGACAGTACGAGCAGTACTTC
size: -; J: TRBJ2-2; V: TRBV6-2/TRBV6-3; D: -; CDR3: CASSTWTAGELFF; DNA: TGTGCCAGCAGTACCTGGACGGCCGGGGAGCTGTTTTTT
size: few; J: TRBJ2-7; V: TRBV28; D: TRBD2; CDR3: CASSWGTSGTYEQYF; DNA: TGTGCCAGCAGCTGGGGGACTAGCGGAACGTACGAGCAGTACTTC
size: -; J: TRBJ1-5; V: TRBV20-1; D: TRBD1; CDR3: CSARTGDIQPQHF; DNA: TGCAGTGCTAGGACAGGGGATATTCAGCCCCAGCATTTT
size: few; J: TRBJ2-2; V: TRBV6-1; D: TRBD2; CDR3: CASSPGLAQVGELFF; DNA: TGTGCCAGCAGCCCGGGACTAGCCCAGGTCGGGGAGCTGTTTTTT
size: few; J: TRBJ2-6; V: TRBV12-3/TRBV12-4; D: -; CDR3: CASSFILTGFGANVLTF; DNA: TGTGCCAGCAGTTTTATCTTGACAGGTTTTGGGGCCAACGTCCTGACTTTC
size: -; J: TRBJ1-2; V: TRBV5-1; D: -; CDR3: CASSQDRGPLYGYTF; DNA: TGCGCCAGCAGCCAGGACAGAGGCCCTCTCTATGGCTACACCTTC
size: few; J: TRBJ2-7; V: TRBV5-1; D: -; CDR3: CASSLDPAYEQYF; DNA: TGCGCCAGCAGCTTGGACCCAGCCTACGAGCAGTACTTC
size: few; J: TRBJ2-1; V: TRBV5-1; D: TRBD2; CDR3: CASSFRTSGKDDNEQFF; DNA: TGCGCCAGCAGTTTCCGGACTAGCGGGAAGGATGACAATGAGCAGTTCTTC
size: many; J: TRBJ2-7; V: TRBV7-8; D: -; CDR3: CASSLRWGPYEQYF; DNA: TGTGCCAGCAGCCTTAGATGGGGACCTTACGAGCAGTACTTC
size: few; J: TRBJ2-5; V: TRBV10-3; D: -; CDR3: CAISENLNWLLKETQYF; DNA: TGTGCCATCAGTGAGAATCTTAATTGGCTCCTAAAAGAGACCCAGTACTTC
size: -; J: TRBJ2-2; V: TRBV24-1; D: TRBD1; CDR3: CATSPGTGGGVNTGELFF; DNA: TGTGCCACCAGCCCCGGGACAGGGGGAGGAGTGAACACCGGGGAGCTGTTTTTT
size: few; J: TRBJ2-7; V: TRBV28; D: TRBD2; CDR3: CASSGTSSYEQYF; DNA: TGTGCCAGTTCCGGGACTAGCTCCTACGAGCAGTACTTC
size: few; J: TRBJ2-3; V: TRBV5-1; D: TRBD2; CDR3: CASGSGRAADTQYF; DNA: TGCGCCAGCGGGAGCGGGAGGGCCGCAGATACGCAGTATTTT
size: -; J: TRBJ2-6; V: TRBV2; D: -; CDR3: CASWDINSWGSGANVLTF; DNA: TGTGCCAGCTGGGACATAAACTCCTGGGGCTCTGGGGCCAACGTCCTGACTTTC
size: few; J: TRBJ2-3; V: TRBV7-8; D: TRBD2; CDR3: CASSSRTGTSGTDTQYF; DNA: TGTGCCAGCAGCTCCCGAACCGGGACTAGCGGCACAGATACGCAGTATTTT